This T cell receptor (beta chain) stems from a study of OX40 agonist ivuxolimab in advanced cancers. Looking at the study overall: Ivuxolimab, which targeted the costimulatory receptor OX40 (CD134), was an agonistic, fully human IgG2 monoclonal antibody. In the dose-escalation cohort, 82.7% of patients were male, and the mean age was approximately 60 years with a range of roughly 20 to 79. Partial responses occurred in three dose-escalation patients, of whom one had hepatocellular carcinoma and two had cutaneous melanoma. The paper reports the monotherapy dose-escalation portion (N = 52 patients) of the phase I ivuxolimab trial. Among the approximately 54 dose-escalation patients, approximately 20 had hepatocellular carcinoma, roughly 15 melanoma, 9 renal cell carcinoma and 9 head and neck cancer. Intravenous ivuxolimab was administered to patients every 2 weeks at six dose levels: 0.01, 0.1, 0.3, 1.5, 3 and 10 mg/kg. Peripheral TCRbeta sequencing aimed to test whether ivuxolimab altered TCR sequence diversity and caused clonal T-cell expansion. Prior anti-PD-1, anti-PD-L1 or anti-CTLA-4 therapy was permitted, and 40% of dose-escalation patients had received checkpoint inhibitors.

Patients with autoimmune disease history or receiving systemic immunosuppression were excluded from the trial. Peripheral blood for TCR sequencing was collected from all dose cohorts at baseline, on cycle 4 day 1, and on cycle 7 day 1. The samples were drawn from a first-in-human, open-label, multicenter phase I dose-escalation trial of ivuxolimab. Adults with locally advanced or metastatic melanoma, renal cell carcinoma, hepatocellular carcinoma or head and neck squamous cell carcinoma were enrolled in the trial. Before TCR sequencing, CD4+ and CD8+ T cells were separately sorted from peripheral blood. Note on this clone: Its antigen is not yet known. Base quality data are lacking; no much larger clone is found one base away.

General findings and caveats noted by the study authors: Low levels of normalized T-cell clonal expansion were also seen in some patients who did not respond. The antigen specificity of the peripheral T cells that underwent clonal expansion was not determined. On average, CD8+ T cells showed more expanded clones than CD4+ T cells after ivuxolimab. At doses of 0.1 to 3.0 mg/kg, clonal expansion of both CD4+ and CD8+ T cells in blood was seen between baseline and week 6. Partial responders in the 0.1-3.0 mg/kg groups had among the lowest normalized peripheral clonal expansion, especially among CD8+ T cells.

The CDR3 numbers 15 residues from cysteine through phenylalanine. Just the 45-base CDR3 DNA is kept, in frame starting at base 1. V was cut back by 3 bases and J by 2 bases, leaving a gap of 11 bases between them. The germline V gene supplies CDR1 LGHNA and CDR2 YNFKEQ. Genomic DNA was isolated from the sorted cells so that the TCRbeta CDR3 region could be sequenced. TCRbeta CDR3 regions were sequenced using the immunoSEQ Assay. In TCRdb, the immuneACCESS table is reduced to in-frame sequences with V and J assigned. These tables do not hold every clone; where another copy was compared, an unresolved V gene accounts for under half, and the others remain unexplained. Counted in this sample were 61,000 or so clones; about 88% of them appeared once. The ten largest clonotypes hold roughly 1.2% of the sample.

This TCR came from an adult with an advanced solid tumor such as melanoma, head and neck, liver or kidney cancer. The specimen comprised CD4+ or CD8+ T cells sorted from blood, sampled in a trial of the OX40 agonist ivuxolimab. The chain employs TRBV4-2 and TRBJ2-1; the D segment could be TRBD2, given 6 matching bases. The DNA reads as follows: TGTGCCAGCAGCCACCGGGACTCGCCCTACAATGAGCAGTTCTTC. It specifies CASSHRDSPYNEQFF.